This T cell receptor (beta chain) was obtained from a study of cytomegalovirus exposure and HLA in healthy donors. Study-wide findings and caveats: Later analysis identified a missense DCLRE1C variant that was linked to TCR beta V- and J-gene trimming.

The primer mix had 60 Vbeta and 13 Jbeta primers. Libraries were prepared by immunoSEQ multiplex PCR; TCRdb keeps only in-frame clonotypes and omits some of them. The repertoire has around 150,000 clones, 70% to 80% of them found once; the top ten carry approximately 3.7%. The V end lost 0 bases, the J end lost 8 bases, and 9 bases lay between the germline ends. The CDR3 runs 12 residues. Germline CDR1 reads SGHNT; CDR2 reads YYREEE (reference sequence). As to this clone: What it recognizes is unknown.

Sequenced sample: PBMCs. The TCR sequence derives from a human donor in good health. The chain combines TRBV5-4 with TRBJ2-7; D might be TRBD1 (6 bases). CDR3 protein: CASSLAGDKQYF. CDR3 coding DNA: TGTGCCAGCAGCTTGGCTGGGGACAAGCAGTACTTC. Full variable domain (rest looked up from reference TRBV5-4 and TRBJ2-7): ETGVTQSPTHLIKTRGQQVTLRCSSQSGHNTVSWYQQALGQGPQFIFQYYREEENGRGNFPPRFSGLQFPNYSSELNVNALELDDSALYLCASSLAGDKQYFGPGTRLTVT.